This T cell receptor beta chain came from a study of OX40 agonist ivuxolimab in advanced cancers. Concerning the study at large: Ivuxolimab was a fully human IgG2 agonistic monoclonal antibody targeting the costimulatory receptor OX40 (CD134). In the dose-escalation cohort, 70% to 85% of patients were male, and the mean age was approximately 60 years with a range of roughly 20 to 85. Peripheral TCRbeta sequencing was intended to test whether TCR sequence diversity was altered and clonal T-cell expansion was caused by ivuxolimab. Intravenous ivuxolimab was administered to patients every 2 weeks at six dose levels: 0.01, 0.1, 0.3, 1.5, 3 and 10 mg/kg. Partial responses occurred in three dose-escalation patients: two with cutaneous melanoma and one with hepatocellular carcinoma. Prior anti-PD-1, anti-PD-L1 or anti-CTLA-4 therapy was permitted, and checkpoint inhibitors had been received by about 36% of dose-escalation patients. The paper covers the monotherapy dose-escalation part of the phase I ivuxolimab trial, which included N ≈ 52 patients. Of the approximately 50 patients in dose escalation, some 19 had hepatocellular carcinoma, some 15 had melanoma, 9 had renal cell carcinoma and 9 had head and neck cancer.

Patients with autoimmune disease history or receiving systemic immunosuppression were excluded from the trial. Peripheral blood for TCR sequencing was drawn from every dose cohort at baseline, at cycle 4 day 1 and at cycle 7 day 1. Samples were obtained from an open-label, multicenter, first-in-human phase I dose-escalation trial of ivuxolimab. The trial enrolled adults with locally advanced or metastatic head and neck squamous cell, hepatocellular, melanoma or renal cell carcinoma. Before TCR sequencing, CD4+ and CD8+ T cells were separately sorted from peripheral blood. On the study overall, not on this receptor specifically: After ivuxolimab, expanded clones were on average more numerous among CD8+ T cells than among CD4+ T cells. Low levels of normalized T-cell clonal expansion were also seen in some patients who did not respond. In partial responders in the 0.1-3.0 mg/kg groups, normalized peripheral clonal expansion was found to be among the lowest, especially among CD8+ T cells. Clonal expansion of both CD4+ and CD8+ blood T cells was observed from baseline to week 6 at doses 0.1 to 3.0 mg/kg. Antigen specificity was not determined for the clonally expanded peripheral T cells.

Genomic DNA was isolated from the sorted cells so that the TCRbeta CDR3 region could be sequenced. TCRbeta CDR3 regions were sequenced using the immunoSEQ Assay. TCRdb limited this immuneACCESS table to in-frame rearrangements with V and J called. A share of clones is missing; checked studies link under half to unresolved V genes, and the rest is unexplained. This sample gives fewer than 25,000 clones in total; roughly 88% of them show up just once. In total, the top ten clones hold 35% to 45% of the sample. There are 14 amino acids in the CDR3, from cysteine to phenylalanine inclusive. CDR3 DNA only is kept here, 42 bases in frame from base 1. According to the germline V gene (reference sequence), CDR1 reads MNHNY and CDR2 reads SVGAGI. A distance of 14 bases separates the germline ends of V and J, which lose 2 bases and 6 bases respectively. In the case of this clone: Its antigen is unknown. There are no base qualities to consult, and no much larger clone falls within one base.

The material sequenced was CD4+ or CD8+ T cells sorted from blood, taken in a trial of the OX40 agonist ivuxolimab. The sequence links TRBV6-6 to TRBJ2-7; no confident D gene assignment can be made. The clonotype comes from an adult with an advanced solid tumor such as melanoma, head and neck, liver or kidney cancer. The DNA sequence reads TGTGCCAGCAGTTACGAACACCACCCGGCCGAGCAGTACTTC. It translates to CASSYEHHPAEQYF.